Following are 21 T cell receptor beta chains from one sample sequenced in a study of identical twins. TCRdb re-derived calls from the 5' RACE reads in MiXCR, one entry per CDR3 protein. Of roughly 720,000 distinct CDR3 sequences detected, 18% appear once; the ten largest clones hold 10% to 15%. The data also belong to a second study, concerning T cells expressing NK-cell markers.

The material sequenced was PBMCs. The receptors stem from a woman aged 18-29 years in good health.

The chain carries TRBV6-2 or TRBV6-3 and TRBJ2-2; tentative D call: TRBD2 (6 bases). Per the germline V gene, CDR1 is MNHEY and CDR2 is SVGEGT. The CDR3 is made up of 16 amino acids. V dropped 7 bases and J dropped 3 bases, with 18 bases sitting between them. The CDR3 DNA is TGTGCCAGCACCCGCATCAAAACGGGAGACACCGGGGAGCTGTTTTTT. Amino acid sequence: CASTRIKTGDTGELFF.

This CDR3 is CATSESGLVSQFF. Written as DNA, the CDR3 is TGTGCCACCAGTGAGTCGGGACTAGTAAGTCAGTTCTTC. The J gene is TRBJ2-1, the V gene TRBV24-1; 8 positions match TRBD2. Germline V gene sequence: CDR1 KGHDR, CDR2 SFDVKD. V was pared by 4 bases and J by 13 bases, with 8 bases of the junction left unmatched. The CDR3 sequence is 13 residues long.

This clonotype has more than one count but fewer than ten. The rearrangement links TRBV5-1 to TRBJ1-5, with TRBD1 as a possible D gene (5 bases). V lost 3 bases to trimming and J lost 1 base, with 8 bases between them. The CDR3 runs 14 residues. Germline values: CDR1 SGHRS, CDR2 YFSETQ. CDR3 loop: CASSWDGSNQPQHF. Written as DNA, the CDR3 is TGCGCCAGCAGCTGGGACGGCAGCAATCAGCCCCAGCATTTT.

This rearrangement joins TRBV20-1 to TRBJ2-3; no firm D call. Germline loops: CDR1 DFQATT, CDR2 SNEGSKA (reference sequence). The CDR3 spans 15 residues. Trimming removed 6 bases at V and 0 bases at J, with 16 bases between. The CDR3 nucleotides are TGCAGTGCAGAACCACACGGTGCGAGCACAGATACGCAGTATTTT. It codes for CSAEPHGASTDTQYF.

This rearrangement joins TRBV7-2 to TRBJ2-7; 8 bases line up with TRBD1. Germline V gives CDR1 SGHTA, CDR2 FQGNSA. The CDR3 consists of 15 residues. Trimming at V came to 3 bases and at J to 6 bases, leaving 10 bases not matched to a gene. The CDR3 loop reads CASSFRGTGLAEQYF. The DNA of the CDR3 is TGTGCCAGCAGCTTTCGAGGGACAGGTTTGGCCGAGCAGTACTTC.

The sample holds many counts of this clonotype. The V call is TRBV7-9, the J call TRBJ2-7; TRBD2 aligns across 10 bases. The CDR3 extends over 15 amino acids. The germline gives CDR1 SEHNR, CDR2 FQNEAQ (reference sequence). V was pared by 5 bases and J by 7 bases, with 11 bases of the junction left unmatched. CDR3 sequence reads: CASSPTELAGWEQYF. The CDR3 DNA sequence: TGTGCCAGCAGCCCGACGGAACTAGCGGGATGGGAGCAGTACTTC.

This chain links TRBV6-1 with TRBJ2-2, with a weak D call TRBD2 (5 bases). The CDR3 has 13 amino acids. The germline CDR1 and CDR2 sequences are MNHNS and SASEGT. The CDR3 DNA reads as TGTGCTTATAGGGAGAGAAACACCGGGGAGCTGTTTTTT. It specifies CAYRERNTGELFF.

The DNA for the CDR3 is TGCGCCAGCAGCCTTTCGCTAGCGGGAGTTTACGAGCAGTACTTC. This gives the protein CASSLSLAGVYEQYF. The chain combines TRBV4-3 with TRBJ2-7; 10 positions match TRBD2. The V gene end was trimmed by 4 bases and the J gene end by 4 bases; junction bases not matched to a gene: 7. The CDR3 is made up of 15 amino acids. From germline, CDR1 is LGHNA and CDR2 YSLEER.

This clonotype was seen only once. A read error is possible here, since a much larger clone lies one base away. The genes are TRBV12-3 or TRBV12-4 and TRBJ1-1, with a weak D call TRBD1 (6 bases). With 7 bases removed from V and 0 bases from J, the gap between germline ends came to 15 bases. The CDR3 length is 15 residues. The CDR3 loop is CASTNSGHLNTEAFF. The CDR3 DNA sequence: TGTGCCAGCACCAACTCGGGACATTTGAACACTGAAGCTTTCTTT.

J is TRBJ1-1 and V is TRBV5-1; D is possibly TRBD1 (5 bases). Per the germline V gene, CDR1 is SGHRS and CDR2 is YFSETQ. The CDR3 consists of 11 residues. V was trimmed by 6 bases and J by 11 bases, leaving 14 bases between them. The CDR3 coding sequence is TGCGCCAGCACACTTCAGGGAGGCGCTTTCTTT. Translating it yields CASTLQGGAFF.

The rearrangement joins TRBV6-2 or TRBV6-3 to TRBJ2-3, with D possibly being TRBD1 (5 bases). The CDR3 spans 14 residues. Germline V gives CDR1 MNHEY, CDR2 SVGEGT. Trimming pared 7 bases from V and 2 bases from J, leaving 13 bases between. The CDR3 sequence is CASINGQFTDTQYF. The CDR3 DNA is TGTGCCAGCATCAACGGACAATTCACAGATACGCAGTATTTT.

The V gene is TRBV5-1, the J gene TRBJ1-4, with D perhaps TRBD1 (6 bases). Trimming removed 4 bases at V and 8 bases at J, with 15 bases between. Per the germline V gene, CDR1 is SGHRS and CDR2 is YFSETQ. The CDR3 contains 14 residues. Here the CDR3 reads CASSRMGAWEKLFF. CDR3 nucleotides: TGCGCCAGCAGCCGCATGGGGGCTTGGGAAAAACTGTTTTTT.

The rearrangement links TRBV9 to TRBJ1-3; tentative D call: TRBD1 (6 bases). CDR3 length: 15 residues. Germline V gene data show CDR1 as SGDLS and CDR2 as YYNGEE. The V end was cut by 1 base, the J end by 2 bases, with 10 bases between. CDR3 nucleotide sequence: TGTGCCAGCAGCGTACACGCAGGGGCTGGAAACACCATATATTTT. The encoded protein is CASSVHAGAGNTIYF.

This clonotype has only a few counts. The rearrangement joins TRBV6-5 to TRBJ1-4; D is ambiguous. This CDR3 is 15 amino acids long. Deletions cut 2 bases from V and 0 bases from J, with 7 bases between. The germline V gene encodes CDR1 MNHEY and CDR2 SVGAGI. CDR3 loop: CASSYGGATNEKLFF. The CDR3 DNA is TGTGCCAGCAGTTACGGAGGCGCAACTAATGAAAAACTGTTTTTT.

This clonotype turned up a few times. The chain employs TRBV20-1 and TRBJ2-7; possible D gene TRBD2, 6 bases. Germline V gene lookup returns CDR1 DFQATT and CDR2 SNEGSKA (reference sequence). Between the trimmed V and J ends, which lost 6 bases and 3 bases, there was a span of 15 bases. The CDR3 sequence is 13 residues long. CDR3 sequence (DNA): TGCAGTGCCCTCTCCGGGGGACTCTACGAGCAGTACTTC. This sequence encodes CSALSGGLYEQYF.

In this sample, this clonotype turned up a few times. The chain combines TRBV10-3 with TRBJ2-2; D may be TRBD1 (5 bases). Germline V gene lookup returns CDR1 ENHRY and CDR2 SYGVKD. Trimming left V 4 bases short and J 5 bases short, with 8 bases between. This CDR3 has 13 residues. The CDR3 sequence: CAISGQFTGELFF. The CDR3 nucleotides are TGTGCCATCAGTGGACAGTTTACCGGGGAGCTGTTTTTT.

This clonotype was counted only a few times. The gene calls are TRBV6-1 and TRBJ2-2; D remains unclear. This CDR3 is 12 amino acids long. The germline V gene encodes CDR1 MNHNS and CDR2 SASEGT. Deletions cut 8 bases from V and 3 bases from J, with 7 bases between. CDR3 sequence reads: CASLTDTGELFF. The CDR3, as DNA: TGTGCCAGCCTGACGGACACCGGGGAGCTGTTTTTT.

This chain uses TRBV6-1 with TRBJ2-1, with D unresolved. Germline CDR1 MNHNS, CDR2 SASEGT. The length of the CDR3 is 15 residues. The ends were cut back, 0 bases at V and 5 bases at J, with 11 bases in the middle. CDR3 coding DNA: TGTGCCAGCAGTGAAGCGCTAGTGTACCACAATGAGCAGTTCTTC. It specifies CASSEALVYHNEQFF.

This clonotype was detected a few times. The genes are TRBV7-3 and TRBJ1-1; the D is unclear. Germline V gives CDR1 SGHTA, CDR2 FQGTGA. The CDR3 has 15 amino acids. V was shortened by 2 bases and J by 3 bases, with 13 bases between the two germline ends. The CDR3 bases are TGTGCCAGCAGCTTACTGGCAGGTGAACACACTGAAGCTTTCTTT. It is translated as CASSLLAGEHTEAFF.

This clonotype was seen a handful of times. This chain joins TRBV12-3 or TRBV12-4 and TRBJ1-1, with a possible D match to TRBD1 (5 bases). Between the trimmed V and J ends, which lost 4 bases and 4 bases, there was a span of 10 bases. The CDR3 length is 13 residues. In nucleotides, the CDR3 is TGTGCCAGCAGTTGGGGGGGGGGCACTGAAGCTTTCTTT. Its protein is CASSWGGGTEAFF.

This clonotype was detected many times. J is TRBJ1-1 and V is TRBV9; D possibly corresponds to TRBD1 (5 bases). Germline V gene sequence: CDR1 SGDLS, CDR2 YYNGEE. Trimming pared 0 bases from V and 3 bases from J, leaving 9 bases between. The CDR3 loop spans 14 amino acids. This CDR3 reads CASSVAMGDTEAFF. CDR3 DNA: TGTGCCAGCAGCGTAGCGATGGGGGACACTGAAGCTTTCTTT.